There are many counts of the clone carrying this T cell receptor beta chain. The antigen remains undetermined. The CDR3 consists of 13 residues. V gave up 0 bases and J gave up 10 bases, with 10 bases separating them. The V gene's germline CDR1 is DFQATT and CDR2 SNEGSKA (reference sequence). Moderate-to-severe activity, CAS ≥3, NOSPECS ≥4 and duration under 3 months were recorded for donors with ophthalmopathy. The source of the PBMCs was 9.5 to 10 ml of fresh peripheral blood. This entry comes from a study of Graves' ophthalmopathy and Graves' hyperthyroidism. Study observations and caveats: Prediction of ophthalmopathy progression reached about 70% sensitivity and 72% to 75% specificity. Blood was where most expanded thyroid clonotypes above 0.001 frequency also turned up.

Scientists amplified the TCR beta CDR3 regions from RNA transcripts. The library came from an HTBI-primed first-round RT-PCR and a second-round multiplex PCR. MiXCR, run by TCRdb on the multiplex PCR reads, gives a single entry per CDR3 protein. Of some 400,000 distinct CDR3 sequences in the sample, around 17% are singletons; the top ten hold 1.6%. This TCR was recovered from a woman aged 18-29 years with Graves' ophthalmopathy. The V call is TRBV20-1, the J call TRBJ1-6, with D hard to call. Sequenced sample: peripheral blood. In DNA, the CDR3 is TGCAGTGCTAGAGATACCCCAAGGTCACCCCTCCACTTT. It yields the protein CSARDTPRSPLHF.